The present T cell receptor beta chain was sequenced within a study of identical twins. TCRdb analysed the 5' RACE reads with MiXCR anew, one entry per CDR3 protein. The data contain 690,000 or so distinct CDR3 sequences, more than 6.5% of them seen just once; the ten biggest clones take up around 0.95%. This clonotype was picked up many times. This CDR3 has 12 residues. The V end was cut by 6 bases, the J end by 5 bases, with 10 bases between. Germline V CDR1 and CDR2: MNHEY, SVGAGI. These data were likewise used in another study, on yellow fever vaccine responses in identical twins.

Sequencing used PBMCs. The receptor was derived from a woman between 18 and 29 years old in good health. V usage is TRBV6-5 and J usage is TRBJ1-1; D remains ambiguous. For the CDR3, the DNA is TGTGCCAGCAGCCGCCCAGGTACTGAAGCTTTCTTT. Translation gives CASSRPGTEAFF.